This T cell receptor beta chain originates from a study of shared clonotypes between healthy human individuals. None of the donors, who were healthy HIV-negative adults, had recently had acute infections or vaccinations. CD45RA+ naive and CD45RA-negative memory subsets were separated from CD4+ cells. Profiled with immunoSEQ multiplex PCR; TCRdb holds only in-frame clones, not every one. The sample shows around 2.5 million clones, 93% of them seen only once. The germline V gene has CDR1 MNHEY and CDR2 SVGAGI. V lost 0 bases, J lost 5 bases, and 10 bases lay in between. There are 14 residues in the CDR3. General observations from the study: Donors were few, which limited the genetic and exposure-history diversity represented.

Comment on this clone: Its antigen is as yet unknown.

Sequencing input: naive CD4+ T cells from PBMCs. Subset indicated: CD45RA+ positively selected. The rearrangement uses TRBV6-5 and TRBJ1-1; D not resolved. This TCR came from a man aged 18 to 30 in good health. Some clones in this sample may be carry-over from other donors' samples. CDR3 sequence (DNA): TGTGCCAGCAGTTACTCTTGGCGGGATACTGAAGCTTTCTTT. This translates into CASSYSWRDTEAFF.